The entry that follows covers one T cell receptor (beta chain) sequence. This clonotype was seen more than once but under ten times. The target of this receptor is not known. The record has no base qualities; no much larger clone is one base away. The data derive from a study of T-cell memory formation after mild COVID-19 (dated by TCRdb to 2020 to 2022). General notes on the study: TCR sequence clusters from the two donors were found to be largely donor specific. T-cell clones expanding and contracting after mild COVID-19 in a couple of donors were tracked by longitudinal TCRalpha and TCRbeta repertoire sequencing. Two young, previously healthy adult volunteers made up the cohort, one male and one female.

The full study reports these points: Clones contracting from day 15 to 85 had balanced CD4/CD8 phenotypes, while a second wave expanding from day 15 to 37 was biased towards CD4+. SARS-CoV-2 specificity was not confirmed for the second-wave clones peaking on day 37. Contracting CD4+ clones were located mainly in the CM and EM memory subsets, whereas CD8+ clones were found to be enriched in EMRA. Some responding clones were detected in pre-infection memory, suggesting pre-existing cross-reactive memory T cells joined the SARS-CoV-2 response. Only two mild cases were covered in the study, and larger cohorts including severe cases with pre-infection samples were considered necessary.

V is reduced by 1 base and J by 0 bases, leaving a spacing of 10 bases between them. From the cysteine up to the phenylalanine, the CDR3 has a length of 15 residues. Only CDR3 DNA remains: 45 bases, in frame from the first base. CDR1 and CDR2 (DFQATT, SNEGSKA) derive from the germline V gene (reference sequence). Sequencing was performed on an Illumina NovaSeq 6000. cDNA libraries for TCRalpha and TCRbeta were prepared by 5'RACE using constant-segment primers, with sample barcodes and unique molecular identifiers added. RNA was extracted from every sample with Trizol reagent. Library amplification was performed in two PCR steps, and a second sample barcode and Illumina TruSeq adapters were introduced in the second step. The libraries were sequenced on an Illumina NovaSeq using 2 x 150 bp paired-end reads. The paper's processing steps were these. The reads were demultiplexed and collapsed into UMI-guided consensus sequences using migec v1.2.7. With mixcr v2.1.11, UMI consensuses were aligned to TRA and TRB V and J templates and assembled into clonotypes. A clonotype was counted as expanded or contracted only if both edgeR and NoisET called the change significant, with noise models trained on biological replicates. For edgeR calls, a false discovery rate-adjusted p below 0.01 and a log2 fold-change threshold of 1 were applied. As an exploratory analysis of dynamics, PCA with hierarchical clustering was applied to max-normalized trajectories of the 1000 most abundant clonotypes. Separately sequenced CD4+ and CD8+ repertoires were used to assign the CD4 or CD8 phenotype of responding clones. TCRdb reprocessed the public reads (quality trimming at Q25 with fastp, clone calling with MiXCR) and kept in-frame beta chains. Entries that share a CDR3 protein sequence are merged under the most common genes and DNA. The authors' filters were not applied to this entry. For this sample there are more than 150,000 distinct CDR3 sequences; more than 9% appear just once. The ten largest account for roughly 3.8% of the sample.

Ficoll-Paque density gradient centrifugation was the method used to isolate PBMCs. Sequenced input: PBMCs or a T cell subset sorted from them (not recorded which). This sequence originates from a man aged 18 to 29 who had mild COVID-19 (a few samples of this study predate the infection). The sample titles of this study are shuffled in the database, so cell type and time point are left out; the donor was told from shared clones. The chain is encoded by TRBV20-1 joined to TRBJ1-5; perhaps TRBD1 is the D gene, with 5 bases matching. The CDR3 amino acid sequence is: CSARVRGTSNQPQHF. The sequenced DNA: TGCAGTGCTAGAGTGCGGGGGACTAGCAATCAGCCCCAGCATTTT.